Listed here is a single TCR beta chain. Its antigen remains unidentified. Qualities for individual bases were not recorded, and no much larger clone is one base off. This record comes from a study of blood T cells in healthy people across ages (dated by TCRdb to the mid-2010s). Describing the broader study: Template switching captured roughly one uniquely barcoded TCR beta cDNA molecule per two T cells in model experiments. Using deep sequencing normalized with unique cDNA molecular identifiers, the study measured how TCR beta repertoire diversity changes with age. The donors were split into four age groups: young (average about 16 years), middle-aged (roughly 39), aged (roughly 60) and long-lived (approximately 80). To avoid experimental bias, donors of different ages were distributed randomly across sequencing lanes. Using the same blood draw, the study looked at two additional independent replicas of 1 million unique cDNA reads for two donors, one aged 18 to 30 and the other aged 80 or older.

The library relied on 5' RACE. Data came from an Illumina HiSeq 2500. A second PCR of about 7 to 12 cycles was run with a J-beta primer mix and a sample-barcoded 5' primer. A unique molecular identifier was introduced onto each TCR beta cDNA molecule by a template-switch 5' adaptor carrying 12 random nucleotides. At least 2.5 million CDR3-containing paired-end reads were obtained from each sample. First-strand cDNA was synthesized from all RNA with the Mint cDNA synthesis kit, primed by a TRBC-specific oligonucleotide. Following uracil-DNA glycosylase treatment, all cDNA underwent a first 18-cycle PCR with the universal primers M1SS and BC2_uni_R. The authors' pipeline ran thus. For normalization, 1 million high-quality reads, each with a distinct molecular identifier, were randomly selected from each sample. Instead of being binned into consensus sequences, reads that shared molecular identifiers were thrown out. MiTCR, set to a Q25 quality threshold and the strictest error-elimination algorithm, was used for CDR3 identification, clonotype clustering and error correction. A nonparametric unseen species model with Euler transformation was used to estimate a lower bound on total TCR beta diversity. The raw public data were reprocessed by TCRdb itself: fastp quality trimming at Q25, MiXCR clonotype calling, in-frame beta chains only. Rows matching on CDR3 protein sequence are summarized as one entry with the most common DNA and genes. TCRdb's processing, not the study's, gives the V and J calls here. This sample has 550,000 to 700,000 distinct CDR3 sequences in its table, and 27% of those were observed once. Approximately 18% of the sample comes from the top ten.

Donors were 35 to 40 systemically healthy Caucasian individuals from Russia aged roughly 6 to 90 years. Around 9.8 milliliters of peripheral blood were collected from each donor into EDTA-treated Vacutainer tubes. Ficoll-Paque density-gradient centrifugation was used to isolate PBMCs, with at least 7 million per sample. Total RNA, at least 6 micrograms per sample, was extracted from PBMCs with Trizol reagent. Naive CD45RAhigh/CD27high T cell percentages were measured by flow cytometry on a PBMC aliquot from every donor. CDR1 and CDR2, per the germline V gene, are SGHVS and FNYEAQ. Deletion took 5 bases off V and 3 bases off J, with a span of 15 bases between the germline ends. The CDR3 holds 15 amino acids from the cysteine to the phenylalanine. CDR3 DNA only is kept here, 45 bases in frame from base 1. Here is what the overall study found, with its caveats: Compared with the aged group, more naive CD4+ T cells, fewer expanded clones and increased TCR diversity were shown by the long-lived group, suggesting age selection. Total diversity estimates from one million sequenced T cells were considered lower bounds and underestimates. As age increased, observed TCR beta diversity per million T cells dropped in a roughly linear way, and a significant reduction was already evident by age around 41. Donor CMV infection status was unknown, potentially confounding age-related changes in expanded clonotypes. Bulk unsorted PBMC profiling prevented conclusive comparison of naive and antigen-experienced compartments. A strong correlation was found between observed TCR beta diversity and the percentage of naive T cells measured by flow cytometry.

The sequence links TRBV7-6 to TRBJ2-3, with the D segment possibly TRBD1 or TRBD2, each aligning over 5 bases. Material for sequencing was blood. The clonotype comes from a woman aged 70 to 79 in good health. The nucleotides are TGTGCCAGCAGCCCAGGGCACAGCGGAACAGATACGCAGTATTTT. This translates into CASSPGHSGTDTQYF.